Described below is a single T cell receptor beta chain sequence and its context. This sample was included in a study of cytomegalovirus exposure and HLA in healthy donors. Repertoires were generated with immunoSEQ multiplex PCR, while TCRdb's copy carries only in-frame clones and drops some. The top ten hold approximately 2.9% of the sample, which has around 200,000 clones, about 90% seen once. Germline V gene data show CDR1 as MGHRA and CDR2 as YSYEKL. The V segment lost 1 base and the J segment 7 bases; nucleotides outside the gene matches: 3. The CDR3 runs 15 residues. The specimen sequenced was PBMCs. This rearrangement joins TRBV4-1 to TRBJ2-7; TRBD2 matches at 14 bases. The clonotype comes from a woman under 30 in good health and CMV-seronegative. CDR3 sequence reads: CASSQGRLAGGEQYF. The CDR3 bases are TGCGCCAGCAGCCAAGGAAGACTAGCGGGAGGGGAGCAGTACTTC.